This T cell receptor (beta chain) was obtained from a study of regulatory T cells in long-lasting Graves disease. Study results and limitations: Clonotypes that were public and shared totalled about 2,500 in persistent patients versus 966 in new patients. Investigators studied peripheral blood only, not thyroid tissue.

V was clipped by 5 bases and J by 10 bases, with 24 bases between them. The CDR3 spans 15 residues. Germline CDR1 SQVTM, CDR2 ANQGSEA. Time point specified: newly diagnosed GD, antithyroid drugs for less than 3 months. There was RNA extracted from PBMCs, and the TCR library was made from it. Both iRepertoire HTBI primers and Arm-PCR of CDR3 regions were used to build the TCR beta libraries. In TCRdb, the multiplex PCR reads were re-called with MiXCR into one record per CDR3 protein. Found here are hundreds of thousands of distinct CDR3 sequences, approximately 13% of them singletons; the top ten hold more than 8.5%. This clonotype showed up many times. What it binds is unknown. These data were also reused for a study on T cells in Graves' hyperthyroidism and ophthalmopathy.

The J gene is TRBJ2-1, the V gene TRBV29-1; maybe TRBD2 (6 bases). The TCR sequence derives from a man aged 25-40 years with Graves disease. This material consisted of peripheral blood mononuclear cells (PBMCs), taken at new diagnosis, from a patient treated with antithyroid drugs. The CDR3 region has the DNA TGCAGCGTTTCAGGACGTGGCGGGAAGGCGGGAGAGCAGTTCTTC. Its protein product is CSVSGRGGKAGEQFF.